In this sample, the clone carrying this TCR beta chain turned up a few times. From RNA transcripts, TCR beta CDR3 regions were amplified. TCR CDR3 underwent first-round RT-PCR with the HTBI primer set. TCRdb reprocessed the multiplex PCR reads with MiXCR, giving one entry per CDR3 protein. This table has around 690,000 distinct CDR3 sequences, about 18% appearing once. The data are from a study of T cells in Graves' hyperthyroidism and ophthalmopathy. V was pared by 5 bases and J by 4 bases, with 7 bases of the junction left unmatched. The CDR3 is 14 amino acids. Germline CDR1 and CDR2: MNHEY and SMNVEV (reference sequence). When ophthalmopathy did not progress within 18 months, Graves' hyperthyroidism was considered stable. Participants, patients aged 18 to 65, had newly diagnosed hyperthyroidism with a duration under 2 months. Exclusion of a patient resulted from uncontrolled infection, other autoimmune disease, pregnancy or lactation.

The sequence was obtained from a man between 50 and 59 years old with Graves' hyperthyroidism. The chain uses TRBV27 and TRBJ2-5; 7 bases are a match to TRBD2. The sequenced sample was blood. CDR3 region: CASSANLAVETQYF. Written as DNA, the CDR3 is TGTGCCAGCAGTGCCAACCTAGCGGTAGAGACCCAGTACTTC.